This TCR beta chain originates from a study of beta chain features in type 1 diabetes. Notes on the study in general: Whether TCRB rearrangement is influenced by HLA type was left unresolved in this analysis. Insertions at VDJ junctions were less frequent in type 1 diabetes patients. These patients also deleted more nucleotides at the same junctions. For Type 1 diabetes patients, all four CD4+ subsets carried TCRB CDR3s that were moderately but significantly shorter.

Expressed TCRB transcripts were sequenced because the entire RNA isolate underwent reverse transcription. Clones were read by immunoSEQ multiplex PCR, and TCRdb kept only the in-frame ones, dropping some. Seen here are about 470,000 clones, over 25% observed once, and the top ten hold about 0.065%. CDR1 is SGHRS, CDR2 YFSETQ, per germline. The CDR3 spans 14 residues. Deletions cut 0 bases from V and 5 bases from J, with 10 bases between. Per donor, one heparinised blood draw averaged about 100 mL. Concerning this clone itself: Its specificity is unknown.

Sequencing was done on a sample of naive CD4+ T cells from blood. The receptor was isolated from a man aged 18 to 29 in good health. V is TRBV5-1 and J is TRBJ2-3, with a weak D call TRBD2 (5 bases). The CDR3 sequence is CASSLESGIDTQYF. The CDR3 DNA sequence: TGCGCCAGCAGCTTGGAATCCGGGATAGATACGCAGTATTTT. Complete variable domain (other parts from reference TRBV5-1 and TRBJ2-3): KAGVTQTPRYLIKTRGQQVTLSCSPISGHRSVSWYQQTPGQGLQFLFEYFSETQRNKGNFPGRFSGRQFSNSRSEMNVSTLELGDSALYLCASSLESGIDTQYFGPGTRLTVL.